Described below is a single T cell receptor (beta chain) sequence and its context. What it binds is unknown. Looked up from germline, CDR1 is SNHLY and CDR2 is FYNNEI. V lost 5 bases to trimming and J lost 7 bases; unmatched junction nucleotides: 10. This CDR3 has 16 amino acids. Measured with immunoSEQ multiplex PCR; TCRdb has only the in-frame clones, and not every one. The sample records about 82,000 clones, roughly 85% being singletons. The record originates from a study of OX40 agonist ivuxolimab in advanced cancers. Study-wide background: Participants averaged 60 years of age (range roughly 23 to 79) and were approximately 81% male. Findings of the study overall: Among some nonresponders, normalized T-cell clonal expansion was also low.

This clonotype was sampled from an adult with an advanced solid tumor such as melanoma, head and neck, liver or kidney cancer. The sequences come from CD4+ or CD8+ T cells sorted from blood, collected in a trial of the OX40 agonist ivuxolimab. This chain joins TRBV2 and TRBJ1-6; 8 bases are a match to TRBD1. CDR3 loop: CASSITQGARNSPLHF. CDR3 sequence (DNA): TGTGCCAGCAGTATTACTCAGGGGGCTCGGAATTCACCCCTCCACTTT.